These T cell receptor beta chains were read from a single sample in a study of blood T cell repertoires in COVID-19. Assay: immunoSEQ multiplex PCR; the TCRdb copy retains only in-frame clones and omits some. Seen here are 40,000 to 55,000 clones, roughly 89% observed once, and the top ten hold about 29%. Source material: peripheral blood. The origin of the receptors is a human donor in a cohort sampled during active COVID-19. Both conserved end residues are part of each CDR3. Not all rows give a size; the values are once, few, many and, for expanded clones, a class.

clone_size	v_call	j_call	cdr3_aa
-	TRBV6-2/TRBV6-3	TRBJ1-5	CASSFRQGLKPQHF
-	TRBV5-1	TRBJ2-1	CASSLASTSASSYNEQFF
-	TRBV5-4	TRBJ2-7	CASTFAQGSNEQYF
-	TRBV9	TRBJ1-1	CASSEGQNTEAFF
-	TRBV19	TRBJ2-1	CASSTPTSGAYNEQFF
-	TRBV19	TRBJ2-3	CASSTAALASPGSDTQYF
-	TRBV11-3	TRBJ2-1	CASTPRGTSGRGRTENEQFF
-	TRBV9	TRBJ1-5	CASSVEGGLEQPQHF
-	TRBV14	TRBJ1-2	CASSQDTGTLGLYGYTF
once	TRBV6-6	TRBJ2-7	CASSFQQGISHEQYF
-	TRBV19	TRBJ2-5	CASSLLANQETQYF
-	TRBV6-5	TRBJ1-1	CASSSRQGASTEAFF
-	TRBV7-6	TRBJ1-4	CASSLAGQGLNEKLFF
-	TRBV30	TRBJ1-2	CAWIPDRLRGYTF
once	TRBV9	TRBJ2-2	CASSARTGDTGELFF